What follows describes a single T cell receptor beta chain. Its cognate antigen is unknown. The table came from immunoSEQ multiplex PCR; TCRdb's copy has only in-frame clones and leaves some out. This sample has 130,000 to 150,000 clones, with roughly nine tenths found just once. The CDR3 loop spans 16 amino acids. V trimming: 4 bases; J trimming: 4 bases; junction bases outside the gene matches: 8. The germline gives CDR1 SGHRS, CDR2 YFSETQ. The sample is drawn from a study of cytomegalovirus exposure and HLA in healthy donors. Overall study findings and caveats: Despite most TCR sequences being rare, some public TCRs occurred in many donors. The classifier reportedly diagnosed cytomegalovirus status with high specificity and sensitivity.

The rearrangement links TRBV5-1 to TRBJ2-1; 10 bases line up with TRBD2. The source of this sequence is a woman younger than 30 in good health and CMV-seropositive. The specimen was PBMCs. CDR3 residues: CASSGRGTSEYNEQFF. The CDR3 DNA reads as TGCGCCAGCAGCGGGAGGGGGACTAGCGAGTACAATGAGCAGTTCTTC.